These 10 T cell receptor beta chains share one sample of origin, sequenced in a study of T cell responses to AZD1222 COVID-19 vaccine. TCRdb's copy holds only in-frame clones and misses some; the assay was immunoSEQ multiplex PCR. The sample gives 150,000 or so clones, about 91% of which show up once; roughly 3.8% is in the top ten. Source: peripheral blood, taken 28 days after the second AZD1222 dose. These TCRs come from an adult who received the AZD1222 COVID-19 vaccine.

The chain employs TRBV7-9 and TRBJ1-6; 9 nucleotides agree with TRBD1. Germline-derived CDR1 and CDR2 are SEHNR and FQNEAQ (reference sequence). J lost 9 bases, V lost 6 bases, and 12 bases had no gene match. The CDR3 has 16 amino acids. The CDR3 sequence: CASSPDRGVISSPLHF. CDR3 coding DNA: TGTGCCAGCAGTCCGGACAGGGGAGTGATTAGTTCACCCCTCCACTTT. The variable domain in full, with the rest retrieved from reference TRBV7-9 and TRBJ1-6, is DTGVSQNPRHKITKRGQNVTFRCDPISEHNRLYWYRQTLGQGPEFLTYFQNEAQLEKSRLLSDRFSAERPKGSFSTLEIQRTEQGDSAMYLCASSPDRGVISSPLHFGNGTRLTVT.

The chain links TRBV6-5 to TRBJ1-1, with D uncertain. V lost 0 bases, J lost 0 bases, and 5 bases lay in between. The CDR3 has 14 residues. The germline CDR1 and CDR2 sequences are MNHEY and SVGAGI. Here the CDR3 reads CASSYSALNTEAFF. CDR3 coding DNA: TGTGCCAGCAGTTACTCGGCCTTGAACACTGAAGCTTTCTTT.

DNA of the CDR3: TGTGCCATCAACCGGGACAGACCTAACTATGGCTACACCTTC. Amino acids: CAINRDRPNYGYTF. The chain links TRBV10-3 to TRBJ1-2; 7 bases fit TRBD1. The CDR3 is 14 residues long. Trimming took 7 bases from V and 0 from J; bases not matched to a gene: 5. Per the germline V gene, CDR1 is ENHRY and CDR2 is SYGVKD.

This clone was detected only once. The CDR3 DNA is TGTGCCAGCACCCCCTCGAACACCGGGGAGCTGTTTTTT. This gives the protein CASTPSNTGELFF. V usage is TRBV7-2 and J usage is TRBJ2-2; D call uncertain. The CDR3 loop spans 13 amino acids. The V end was cut by 7 bases, the J end by 0 bases, with 6 bases between. Per germline, CDR1 SGHTA and CDR2 FQGNSA.

This clone was observed a single time. The chain joins TRBV3-1 (or the pseudogene TRBV3-2) to TRBJ2-2; D is undetermined. V was trimmed by 1 base and J by 9 bases, leaving 6 bases between them. In germline, CDR1 is LGHDT, CDR2 YNNKEL (reference sequence). This CDR3 is built from 12 residues. CDR3 region: CASSQGGRELFF. The CDR3 region has the DNA TGTGCCAGCAGCCAAGGAGGCCGGGAGCTGTTTTTT.

The chain recombines TRBV19 with TRBJ1-1; D perhaps matches TRBD1 (5 bases). The CDR3 spans 14 residues. V lost 6 bases to trimming and J lost 0 bases, with 11 bases between them. In germline, CDR1 is LNHDA, CDR2 SQIVND (reference sequence). CDR3 nucleotide sequence: TGTGCCAGTAGACTGACAGCCCTGAACACTGAAGCTTTCTTT. This gives the protein CASRLTALNTEAFF.

The rearrangement links TRBV6-5 to TRBJ1-6; D not certain. Germline loops: CDR1 MNHEY, CDR2 SVGAGI. Between the trimmed V and J ends, which lost 3 bases and 7 bases, there was a span of 13 bases. The CDR3 sequence is 15 residues long. This CDR3 is CASSYTGPDNSPLHF. DNA of the CDR3: TGTGCCAGCAGTTATACTGGACCAGACAATTCACCCCTCCACTTT.

The V and J genes are TRBV30 and TRBJ1-5; 7 positions agree with TRBD1. This CDR3 comprises 13 residues. The V gene's germline CDR1 is GTSNPN and CDR2 SVGIG (reference sequence). J gave up 7 bases and V 5 bases, and 8 bases lay outside the gene matches. CDR3 coding DNA: TGTGCCTGGGAAGTGAGACAGGGACAGCCCCAGCATTTT. Translating gives CAWEVRQGQPQHF. The full variable domain, completed using reference TRBV30 and TRBJ1-5, is SQTIHQWPATLVQPVGSPLSLECTVEGTSNPNLYWYRQAAGRGLQLLFYSVGIGQISSEVPQNLSASRPQDRQFILSSKKLLLSDSGFYLCAWEVRQGQPQHFGDGTRLSIL.

V and J are TRBV7-2 and TRBJ1-2, with 9 nucleotides matching TRBD1. The V gene's germline CDR1 is SGHTA and CDR2 FQGNSA. This CDR3 contains 14 residues. V dropped 5 bases and J dropped 5; count of bases not matched to a gene: 6. In DNA form, the CDR3 reads TGTGCCAGCAGCCCACAGGGGGCCTTGTATGGCTACACCTTC. It yields the protein CASSPQGALYGYTF.

This rearrangement joins TRBV5-1 to TRBJ1-2; TRBD1 matches 8 bases. The CDR3 is 15 residues long. Germline assignment: CDR1 SGHRS and CDR2 YFSETQ. The V segment lost 3 bases and the J segment 1 base; nucleotides outside the gene matches: 5. CDR3 DNA: TGCGCCAGCAGCTCCGGGACAGGAATTAACTATGGCTACACCTTC. Translation gives CASSSGTGINYGYTF.